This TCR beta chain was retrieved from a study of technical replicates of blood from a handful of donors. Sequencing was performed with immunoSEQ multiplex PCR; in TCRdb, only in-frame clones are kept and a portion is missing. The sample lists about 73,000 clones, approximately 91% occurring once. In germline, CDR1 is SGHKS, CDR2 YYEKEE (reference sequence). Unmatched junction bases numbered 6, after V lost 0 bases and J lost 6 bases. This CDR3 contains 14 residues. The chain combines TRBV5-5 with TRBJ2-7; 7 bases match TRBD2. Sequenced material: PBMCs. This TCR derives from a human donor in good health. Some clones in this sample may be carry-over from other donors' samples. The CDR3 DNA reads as TGTGCCAGCAGCTTGGCGGGCAGGGAGGGCGAGCAGTACTTC. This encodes CASSLAGREGEQYF. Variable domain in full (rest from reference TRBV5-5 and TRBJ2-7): DAGVTQSPTHLIKTRGQQVTLRCSPISGHKSVSWYQQVLGQGPQFIFQYYEKEERGRGNFPDRFSARQFPNYSSELNVNALLLGDSALYLCASSLAGREGEQYFGPGTRLTVT.